Listed below are T cell receptor beta chains from one sample, sequenced in a study of cytomegalovirus exposure and HLA in healthy donors. Profiling relied on immunoSEQ multiplex PCR, and the TCRdb table lists in-frame clones only, not all of them. The data hold some 270,000 clones, with 65% to 90% observed a single time. The sample comprised PBMCs. These receptors were collected from a woman under 30 in good health and CMV-seronegative. Both conserved end residues are part of each CDR3. Each record gives: D gene, J gene, V gene, clone size, CDR3 DNA, CDR3 protein. D genes are given only for firm matches. Rows may omit the clone size; those that give it use once, few, many or a size class.

TRBD2	TRBJ2-3	TRBV6-6	NA	TGTGCCAGCAGTTTTAGCGGGGGTCGCACAGATACGCAGTATTTT	CASSFSGGRTDTQYF
TRBD1	TRBJ2-7	TRBV15	NA	TGTGCCACCAGCAGAGCCCGGAGGCAGGGGGCCGACGAGCAGTACTTC	CATSRARRQGADEQYF
NA	TRBJ1-2	TRBV9	few	TGTGCCAGCAGTGATGACAGTTTCCTGGGCTACACCTTC	CASSDDSFLGYTF
NA	TRBJ1-1	TRBV10-3	NA	TGTGCCATCAGTGTGGAGTTGAACACTGAAGCTTTCTTT	CAISVELNTEAFF
NA	TRBJ2-5	TRBV7-9	NA	TGTGCCAGCAGTCGCCGGACAGGGAGGGAAGAGACCCAGTACTTC	CASSRRTGREETQYF
TRBD1	TRBJ2-7	TRBV28	NA	TGTGCCAGCAGTTTGGACAGGGGTGATCCCTACGAGCAGTACTTC	CASSLDRGDPYEQYF
TRBD1	TRBJ1-5	TRBV7-2	NA	TGTGCCAGCAGCCGGACAGGGGGCTCGTATCAGCCCCAGCATTTT	CASSRTGGSYQPQHF
TRBD1	TRBJ2-6	TRBV6-1	NA	TGTGCCAGCAGAGAGACAGGGTCTGGGGCCAACGTCCTGACTTTC	CASRETGSGANVLTF
TRBD1	TRBJ2-1	TRBV6-6	NA	TGTGCCAGCAGTCCGGACAGGTTCAATGAGCAGTTCTTC	CASSPDRFNEQFF
TRBD1	TRBJ1-5	TRBV5-6	NA	TGTGCCAGCAGCAAGGGACAGGGATATCAGCCCCAGCATTTT	CASSKGQGYQPQHF
TRBD1	TRBJ1-1	TRBV30	NA	TGTGCCTGGAGCATCAGGGGGCAAGCTTTCTTT	CAWSIRGQAFF
NA	TRBJ1-1	TRBV6-5	NA	TGTGCCAGCAGTCACCGTCCTATGAACACTGAAGCTTTCTTT	CASSHRPMNTEAFF
TRBD1	TRBJ2-3	TRBV5-4	NA	TGTGCCAGCACGAATCCGGGACAGGGAACAGATACGCAGTATTTT	CASTNPGQGTDTQYF
TRBD2	TRBJ2-4	TRBV19	once	TGTGCCAGTAGCAGGACTAGCGGGAGTTTTAACATTCAGTACTTC	CASSRTSGSFNIQYF
TRBD1	TRBJ1-1	TRBV6-1	NA	TGTGCCAGCAGTGAACTCCCCGGGACAGGGGACACTGAAGCTTTCTTT	CASSELPGTGDTEAFF
NA	TRBJ2-7	TRBV5-1	NA	TGCGCCAGCAGCTTGGCGGCAGGGAATAAGTACGAGCAGTACTTC	CASSLAAGNKYEQYF
TRBD2	TRBJ2-7	TRBV12-5	NA	TGTGCTAGTGGTTCACCCAGCGGGAGGAGTTACGAGCAGTACTTC	CASGSPSGRSYEQYF
NA	TRBJ2-7	TRBV29-1	NA	TGCAGCGTTGAAGATCGTAGCGAGTTTGGCTACGAGCAGTACTTC	CSVEDRSEFGYEQYF
NA	TRBJ1-3	TRBV19	NA	TGTGCCAGTAAATCGGCGGAAAACACCATATATTTT	CASKSAENTIYF
NA	TRBJ1-2	TRBV5-4	NA	TGTGCCAGCAGCTTGGAGAGGAACTATGGCTACACCTTC	CASSLERNYGYTF
TRBD1	TRBJ2-2	TRBV4-3	once	TGCGCCAGCAGCCAAGAGCTTACAGGGGATCTGAACACCGGGGAGCTGTTTTTT	CASSQELTGDLNTGELFF
NA	TRBJ2-7	TRBV13	NA	TGTGCCAGCAGCGTCGGTAGCGGATCCTACGAGCAGTACTTC	CASSVGSGSYEQYF
TRBD1	TRBJ2-2	TRBV6-5	NA	TGTGCCAGCAGTCAGTGGACAGGGTACACCGGGGAGCTGTTTTTT	CASSQWTGYTGELFF
TRBD1	TRBJ1-4	TRBV7-8	NA	TGTGCCAGCAGCAGGGGGCCCGCAACTAATGAAAAACTGTTTTTT	CASSRGPATNEKLFF
TRBD2	TRBJ2-1	TRBV6-6	NA	TGTGCCAGCAGCCGCCCTAGCGGAAATGGAAATGAGCAGTTCTTC	CASSRPSGNGNEQFF
NA	TRBJ1-1	TRBV7-9	few	TGTGCCAGCAGCTTAATGGAGGACACTGAAGCTTTCTTT	CASSLMEDTEAFF
NA	TRBJ1-2	TRBV7-2	NA	TGTGCCAGCAGCTTAGCGCGGGCCTCGGATGGCTACACCTTC	CASSLARASDGYTF
TRBD1	TRBJ2-1	TRBV7-3	NA	TGTGCCAGCAGCTTCGGGACAGGCCCCTCTGGGAATGAGCAGTTCTTC	CASSFGTGPSGNEQFF
TRBD1	TRBJ1-5	TRBV7-9	few	TGTGCCAGCAGCTTTCCAGGGGGCGAGGGGCAGCCCCAGCATTTT	CASSFPGGEGQPQHF
NA	TRBJ2-1	TRBV27	NA	TGTGCCAGCAGTTTGGACGGGACAGCGGGTGAGCAGTTCTTC	CASSLDGTAGEQFF
TRBD2	TRBJ2-7	TRBV6-5	NA	TGTGCCAGCAGCCCGCTAGCGGGGGGTACCTACGAGCAGTACTTC	CASSPLAGGTYEQYF
NA	TRBJ1-5	TRBV19	NA	TGTGCCAGTAGTAGTGGAGGGGTACGCACCAACCAGCCCCAGCATTTT	CASSSGGVRTNQPQHF
NA	TRBJ1-5	TRBV28	NA	TGTGCCAGCAGTTTAACATTGGTCTTAGCAAATCAGCCCCAGCATTTT	CASSLTLVLANQPQHF
NA	TRBJ2-3	TRBV5-1	NA	TGCGCCAGCAGCTTGGCGGGGGAGTACACAGATACGCAGTATTTT	CASSLAGEYTDTQYF
NA	TRBJ1-4	TRBV4-1	NA	TGCGCCAGCAGCGCCGGGATTCGAGAAAAACTGTTTTTT	CASSAGIREKLFF
NA	TRBJ2-1	TRBV7-9	NA	TGTGCCAGCAGCTTCTCGGACTTAAGGAATGAGCAGTTCTTC	CASSFSDLRNEQFF
NA	TRBJ2-3	TRBV2	NA	TGTGCCAGCAGCCCTAATACAGATACGCAGTATTTT	CASSPNTDTQYF
NA	TRBJ1-6	TRBV20-1	NA	TGCAGTGCTACCACAGGGATCCCCCTCCACTTT	CSATTGIPLHF
NA	TRBJ1-1	TRBV28	once	TGTGCCAGCAGTTTCAGGGATTCGACTGAAGCTTTCTTT	CASSFRDSTEAFF
NA	TRBJ2-2	TRBV5-1	NA	TGCGCCAGCAGCGTTGGACAGGGACTATTTAACACCGGGGAGCTGTTTTTT	CASSVGQGLFNTGELFF
NA	TRBJ2-7	TRBV4-3	NA	TGCGCCAGCAGCCAAGGCTCGGGGAGCTCCTACGAGCAGTACTTC	CASSQGSGSSYEQYF
TRBD1	TRBJ2-1	TRBV11-3	NA	TGTGCCAGCAGCTCCCGTCCCGGGACAGGGGGTAATGAGCAGTTCTTC	CASSSRPGTGGNEQFF
TRBD1	TRBJ1-3	TRBV7-2	NA	TGTGCCAGCAGCCCAGGCAGGGGGCATGGAAACACCATATATTTT	CASSPGRGHGNTIYF
TRBD1	TRBJ2-1	TRBV7-9	few	TGTGCCAGCAGCTCACTCCGGGACAGGGGGCAACATGAGCAGTTCTTC	CASSSLRDRGQHEQFF
TRBD1	TRBJ2-3	TRBV4-3	NA	TGCGCCAGCAGCCAAGATGACAGGGGAGCAGATACGCAGTATTTT	CASSQDDRGADTQYF
NA	TRBJ2-3	TRBV2	NA	TGTGCCAACCGAGGCGAGTCAGATACGCAGTATTTT	CANRGESDTQYF
NA	TRBJ2-7	TRBV5-4	NA	TGTGCCAGCAGCTTGGGGCGAGCGGCGAGCTCCTACGAGCAGTACTTC	CASSLGRAASSYEQYF
NA	TRBJ1-5	TRBV7-9	NA	TGTGCCAGCAGCGGGACGGGAAGCGGGAGCAATCAGCCCCAGCATTTT	CASSGTGSGSNQPQHF
TRBD2	TRBJ2-1	TRBV25-1	NA	TGTGCCAGCAGTGATCTGTCTACGGGGGAGGGCAATGTCTTC	CASSDLSTGEGNVF
TRBD1	TRBJ1-2	TRBV9	NA	TGTGCCAGCAGCAACACAGGGGGCTCTCGCTACACCTTC	CASSNTGGSRYTF
TRBD1	TRBJ1-1	TRBV6-5	NA	TGTGCCAGCAGTTACTCGGACAGGGGGCACGCTGAAGCTTTCTTT	CASSYSDRGHAEAFF
NA	TRBJ2-5	TRBV28	NA	TGTGCCAGCAGTTTAGCAGGGATAGAGACCCAGTACTTC	CASSLAGIETQYF
TRBD2	TRBJ2-7	TRBV28	NA	TGTGCCAGCAGTTCAAGGGGACTAGCAGGCGAGCAGTACTTC	CASSSRGLAGEQYF
NA	TRBJ1-3	TRBV6-6	NA	TGTGCCAGCAGTTACCGGAAGGGGCACACCATATATTTT	CASSYRKGHTIYF
TRBD1	TRBJ2-7	TRBV7-9	NA	TGTGCCAGCAGCTTAGACGGGACAGGGGTCTACGAGCAGTACTTC	CASSLDGTGVYEQYF
TRBD1	TRBJ1-2	TRBV30	NA	TGTGCCTGGAGTGTAGGGGGCAGGGATGGCTACACCTTC	CAWSVGGRDGYTF
TRBD2	TRBJ2-1	TRBV5-1	NA	TGCGCCAGCAGCTTGACCGGGGGGAGTAATGAGCAGTTCTTC	CASSLTGGSNEQFF